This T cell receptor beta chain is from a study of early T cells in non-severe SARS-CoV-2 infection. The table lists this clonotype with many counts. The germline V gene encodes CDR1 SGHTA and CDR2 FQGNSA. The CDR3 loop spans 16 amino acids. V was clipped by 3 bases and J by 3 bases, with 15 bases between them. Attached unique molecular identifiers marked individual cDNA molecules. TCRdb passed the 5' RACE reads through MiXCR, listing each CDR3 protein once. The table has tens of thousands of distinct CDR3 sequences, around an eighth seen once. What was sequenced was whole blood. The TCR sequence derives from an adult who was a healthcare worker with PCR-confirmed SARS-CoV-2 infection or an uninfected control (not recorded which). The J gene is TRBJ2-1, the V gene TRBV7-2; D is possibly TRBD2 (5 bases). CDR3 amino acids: CASSFFRGWVYNEQFF. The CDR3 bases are TGTGCCAGCAGCTTTTTTCGGGGTTGGGTCTACAATGAGCAGTTCTTC.